What follows describes a single T cell receptor beta chain. Its antigen target is currently unknown. Base qualities are not at hand, and no much larger clone is one base apart. The receptor library was made with 5' RACE. The listed sequencing device is Illumina HiSeq 2500. A second PCR of roughly 7 to 11 cycles was performed with a sample-barcoded 5' primer and a J-beta primer mix. Each TCR beta cDNA molecule received a unique molecular identifier from a template-switch 5' adaptor carrying 12 random nucleotides. Each sample yielded at least 3 million CDR3-containing paired-end reads. First-strand cDNA synthesis was performed from all RNA using the Mint cDNA synthesis kit, with priming by a TRBC-specific oligonucleotide. All cDNA was treated with uracil-DNA glycosylase and then went through a first 18-cycle PCR with the universal primers M1SS and BC2_uni_R. Per the authors' processing: Each sample was normalized by randomly selecting 1 million high-quality reads, each carrying a distinct molecular identifier. Reads with shared molecular identifiers were discarded instead of being binned into consensus sequences. CDR3 identification, clonotype clustering and error correction used MiTCR with a Q25 quality threshold and the strictest error-elimination algorithm. A nonparametric unseen species model using Euler transformation provided a lower-bound estimate of total TCR beta diversity. TCRdb handled the public reads itself, with Q25 trimming in fastp and clone calling in MiXCR, and kept productive beta chains. Entries that share a CDR3 protein sequence are merged under the most common genes and DNA. For this entry, the V and J calls and clone size follow TCRdb and not the study's own pipeline. Within this sample are about 580,000 distinct CDR3 sequences, with roughly 43% of them counted one time only. Roughly 24% of the sample rests with the top ten.

Donors were a few dozen systemically healthy Caucasian individuals from Russia aged roughly 6 to 100 years. About 9.6 milliliters of peripheral blood were collected from each donor into EDTA-treated Vacutainer tubes. Ficoll-Paque density-gradient centrifugation was used to isolate PBMCs, with at least 6 million per sample. Total RNA was extracted from PBMCs with Trizol reagent, with at least 6 micrograms obtained per sample. For every donor, flow cytometry on a PBMC aliquot measured the percentage of naive CD45RAhigh/CD27high T cells. This specimen comes from a study of blood T cells in healthy people across ages (dated by TCRdb to 2015 to 2017). At the level of the whole study: In model experiments, template switching captured about one uniquely barcoded TCR beta cDNA molecule for every two T cells. Using deep sequencing normalized with unique cDNA molecular identifiers, the study measured how TCR beta repertoire diversity changes with age. Donors were grouped into four age groups: young (average about 15 years), middle-aged (over 35), aged (about 60) and long-lived (just over 80). To avoid experimental bias, donors of different ages were distributed randomly across sequencing lanes. Two additional independent replicas of 1 million unique cDNA reads from the same blood draw were analyzed for two donors (one aged 18 to 30 and one aged 80 or older). Overall study outcomes, separate from this receptor: A strong correlation was found between observed TCR beta diversity and the percentage of naive T cells measured by flow cytometry. Because donor CMV infection status was unknown, age-related changes in expanded clonotypes were potentially confounded. Conclusive comparison of naive and antigen-experienced compartments was prevented by the profiling of bulk unsorted PBMCs. Observed TCR beta diversity per million T cells fell roughly linearly with age, and a significant reduction was already apparent by age around 36. Estimates of total diversity based on one million sequenced T cells were regarded as lower bounds and as underestimates. Compared with the aged group, the long-lived group had more naive CD4+ T cells, fewer expanded clones and increased TCR diversity, suggesting age selection.

The germline V gene specifies WSHSY as CDR1 and SAAADI as CDR2. The CDR3 goes from the cysteine to the phenylalanine over 11 residues. Just the 33-base CDR3 DNA is kept, in frame starting at base 1. V was cut back by 5 bases and J by 6 bases, leaving a gap of 5 bases between them. What was sequenced was blood. The sequence links TRBV10-2 to TRBJ2-4; the D gene is unclear. The receptor was derived from a man older than 75 in good health. The CDR3 corresponds to CASSNLNIQYF. The DNA reads TGCGCCAGCAGTAATTTAAACATTCAGTACTTC.